A single TCR beta chain is shown here with its context. The protocol was immunoSEQ multiplex PCR, while the TCRdb copy is restricted to in-frame clones and leaves out a portion. The sample records roughly 130,000 clones, more than 70% being singletons. These data are taken from a study of blood T cell repertoires in COVID-19. V shed 2 bases, J shed 2 bases, and the junction held 8 bases outside the gene matches. The CDR3 covers 16 residues. Germline CDR1 is SGHRS and CDR2 is YFSETQ. The origin of this receptor is a woman aged 60 to 75 with acute or convalescent COVID-19. The sample consisted of peripheral blood. This chain connects TRBV5-1 to TRBJ2-3; 7 bases match TRBD2. CDR3 sequence reads: CASSFTGSGITDTQYF. The CDR3, as DNA: TGCGCCAGCAGCTTTACGGGCAGCGGGATCACAGATACGCAGTATTTT.